This T cell receptor (beta chain) was retrieved from a study of stem cell transplantation in POMP-related autoinflammatory disease (dated by TCRdb to the early 2020s). General notes on the study: It was hypothesized that MHC class I-dependent CD8+ T-cell differentiation and positive selection are impaired by defective thymoproteasomes, resulting in skewing of the TRB repertoire. Prior to transplant, the patients had CD4+ naive T-cell skewing, low CD8+ T-cell proportions, and decreased T-cell cytokine secretion. To find out how POMP deficiency affects T-cell receptor beta repertoire diversity and CDR3 characteristics, high-throughput TRB sequencing was used.

The paper as a whole reports these results and caveats: In PRAID patients, the trend toward lower diversity and increased clonality reached statistical significance only for regulatory T cells. PRAID patients trended toward lower TRB diversity and higher clonality across all analyzed T-cell subsets. The number of unique TRB V-J gene pairings in PRAID patients was restricted.

At the junction V is shortened by 5 bases and J by 6 bases; bases outside the gene matches: 8. Taken from the germline V gene, the CDR1 and CDR2 loops are SGHAT and FQNNGV. Inclusive of the bounding cysteine and phenylalanine, the CDR3 is 14 residues long. The sequence is cut down to CDR3 DNA, 42 bases in frame from base 1. Turning to this clone: What this receptor recognizes is not known. No clone much larger than this one lies a single base away; base qualities are absent.

The time point label, as the study defines it: before hematopoietic stem cell transplant. PRAID was marked by prominent immunodeficiency together with autoinflammation. Prior to TRB sequencing, T-cell subsets (conventional T cells, CD8+ T cells, regulatory T cells, T follicular helper cells) were sorted. Library creation used the immunoSEQ multiplex PCR assay. The study's own analysis went as follows. Shannon entropy, which takes clonal size distribution into account, was used to quantify repertoire diversity. The Gini-Simpson index (Simpson_1-D) was used to measure inequality of clonotype distribution. TCRdb provides this immuneACCESS table in a form limited to in-frame rearrangements. Some clones are lacking; in checked studies, under half of them reflect an unresolved V gene, and why the rest are absent is not known. The V and J calls and the clone size are those of that table, but D and trimming were determined from the DNA. This sample comprises more than 20,000 clones, 82% of them detected only once. The ten largest clones represent around 2.5% of the sample.

The sequenced sample was CD4+ T cells from PBMCs, obtained before stem cell transplantation. The source of this sequence is a human donor with POMP-related autoinflammation and immune dysregulation (PRAID). The chain is encoded by TRBV11-2 joined to TRBJ2-7, and 9 junction bases match TRBD1. DNA sequence: TGTGCCAGCAGCATAAGACAGGGGGGCACCGAGCAGTACTTC. This is translated as CASSIRQGGTEQYF.